This TCR beta chain originates from a study of blood T cell repertoires in COVID-19. Clones were sequenced by immunoSEQ multiplex PCR, and TCRdb holds only the in-frame ones, with some missing. The repertoire includes around 69,000 clones, 89% of them detected once, and about 5% sits in the top ten. This TCR was sampled from a woman between 45 and 65 years old with active COVID-19. The sequencing input was peripheral blood.

As DNA, the CDR3 is TGTGCCAGCAGCTTTGTTCTCTGGCTAGCGGGAGGGGAGACCCAGTACTTC. This gives the protein CASSFVLWLAGGETQYF. This rearrangement joins TRBV12-1 to TRBJ2-5; the table's TRBD2 call for D was not verified on the DNA. TRBV12-1 counts as a pseudogene. This CDR3 is built from 17 residues.